These T cell receptor beta chains were read from a single sample in a study of shared clonotypes between healthy human individuals. The method was immunoSEQ multiplex PCR; TCRdb's version includes in-frame clones alone and lacks a portion of them. This table has about 1 million clones, about 80% appearing once. Sequencing used memory CD4+ T cells sorted from blood. The receptor source for this set is a man between 18 and 29 years old in good health. Each CDR3 is given with its conserved first and last residue. Each record gives: clone size, D gene, V gene, J gene, CDR3 DNA, CDR3 protein. D genes are given only for firm matches. Clone size is not always given. Where it is, it says once, few, many or a class for expanded clones.

-	-	TRBV6-5	TRBJ2-1	TGTGCCAGCAGTATACACCAGGTTGGTAATGAGCAGTTCTTC	CASSIHQVGNEQFF
-	-	TRBV29-1	TRBJ2-1	TGCAGCGTTCGGAGACTAGGGGATGAGCAGTTCTTC	CSVRRLGDEQFF
-	-	TRBV9	TRBJ1-1	TGTGCCAGCAGCGTAGAAAAGGGTGGGGACACTGAAGCTTTCTTT	CASSVEKGGDTEAFF
-	-	TRBV5-1	TRBJ1-2	TGCGCCAGCAGCCCGGACCCGGGCAGCCACTATGGCTACACCTTC	CASSPDPGSHYGYTF
-	TRBD1	TRBV19	TRBJ1-5	TGTGCCAGTAGTATAGACCTCAGGGGGCTTGGTCAGCCCCAGCATTTT	CASSIDLRGLGQPQHF
-	TRBD2	TRBV7-8	TRBJ2-1	TGTGCCAGCAGCCCTAAGCGGGGCCAATCCTACAATGAGCAGTTCTTC	CASSPKRGQSYNEQFF
few	-	TRBV10-1	TRBJ2-2	TGCGCCAGCAGTGAATTCTATGTGGACGGGGGGAACACCGGGGAGCTGTTTTTT	CASSEFYVDGGNTGELFF
once	-	TRBV29-1	TRBJ2-3	TGCAGCGTTGAAGCGGTAGGGGTGGGTACGCAGTATTTT	CSVEAVGVGTQYF
-	TRBD1	TRBV5-1	TRBJ1-3	TGCGCCAGCAGCCAGACCCCAGACAGGGGATCTGGAAACACCATATATTTT	CASSQTPDRGSGNTIYF
-	-	TRBV6-1	TRBJ1-5	TGTGCCAGCAGCGAACCGGGACTTTATAGCAATCAGCCCCAGCATTTT	CASSEPGLYSNQPQHF
-	-	TRBV14	TRBJ2-3	TGTGCCAGCAGCGCAGGAGTAGCAAGCACAGATACGCAGTATTTT	CASSAGVASTDTQYF
-	-	TRBV15	TRBJ1-1	TGTGCCACCAGCAGAGATCGGCAGGCGAACACTGAAGCTTTCTTT	CATSRDRQANTEAFF
once	-	TRBV15	TRBJ2-5	TGTGCCACCAGCAGATCACAACAAGAGACCCAGTACTTC	CATSRSQQETQYF
few	-	TRBV4-2	TRBJ1-4	TGTGCCAGCAGCCAAGATCTTTTCAGGACACTGTTTTTT	CASSQDLFRTLFF
many	-	TRBV2	TRBJ1-1	TGTGCCAGCAGTGTTCAACGAGTGAACACTGAAGCTTTCTTT	CASSVQRVNTEAFF
-	-	TRBV5-1	TRBJ1-4	TGCGCCAGCAGCTACGGGACCCAAGGGGGTAATGAAAAACTGTTTTTT	CASSYGTQGGNEKLFF